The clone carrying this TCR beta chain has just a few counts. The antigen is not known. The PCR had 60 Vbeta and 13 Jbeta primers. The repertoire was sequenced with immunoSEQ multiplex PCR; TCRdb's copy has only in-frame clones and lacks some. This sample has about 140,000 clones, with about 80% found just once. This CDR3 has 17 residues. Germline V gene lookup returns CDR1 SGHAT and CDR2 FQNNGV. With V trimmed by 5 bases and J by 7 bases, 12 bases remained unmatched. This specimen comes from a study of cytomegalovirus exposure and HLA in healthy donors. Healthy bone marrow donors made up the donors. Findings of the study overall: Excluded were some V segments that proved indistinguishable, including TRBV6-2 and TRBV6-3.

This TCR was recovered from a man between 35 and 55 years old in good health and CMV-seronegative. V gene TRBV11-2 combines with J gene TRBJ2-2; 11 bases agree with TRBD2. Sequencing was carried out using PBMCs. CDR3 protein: CASSPFRLAGFVGELFF. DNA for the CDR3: TGTGCCAGCAGCCCTTTCCGACTAGCGGGATTTGTCGGGGAGCTGTTTTTT.